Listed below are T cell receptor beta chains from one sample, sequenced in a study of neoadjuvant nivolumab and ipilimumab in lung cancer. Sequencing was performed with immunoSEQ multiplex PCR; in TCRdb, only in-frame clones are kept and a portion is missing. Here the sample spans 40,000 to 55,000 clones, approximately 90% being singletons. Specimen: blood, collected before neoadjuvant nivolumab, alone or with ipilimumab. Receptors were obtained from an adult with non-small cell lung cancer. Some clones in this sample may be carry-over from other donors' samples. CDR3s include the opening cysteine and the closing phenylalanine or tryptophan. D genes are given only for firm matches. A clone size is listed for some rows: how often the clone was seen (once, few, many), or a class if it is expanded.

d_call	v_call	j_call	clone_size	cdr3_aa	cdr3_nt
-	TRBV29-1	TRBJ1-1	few	CSVSKTGNTEAFF	TGCAGCGTTAGCAAGACAGGTAACACTGAAGCTTTCTTT
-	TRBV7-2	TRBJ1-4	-	CASSRSLATNEKLFF	TGTGCCAGCAGCAGGAGCCTTGCAACTAATGAAAAACTGTTTTTT
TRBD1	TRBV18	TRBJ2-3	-	CASSPGTGRADTQYF	TGTGCCAGCTCACCAGGGACAGGGCGGGCAGATACGCAGTATTTT
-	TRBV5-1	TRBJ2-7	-	CASSGSVYEQYF	TGCGCCAGCAGTGGAAGCGTGTACGAGCAGTACTTC
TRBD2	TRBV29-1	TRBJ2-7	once	CSAGLAGAGQYF	TGCAGCGCCGGACTAGCGGGGGCCGGGCAGTACTTC
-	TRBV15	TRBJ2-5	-	CATSNRVQETQYF	TGTGCCACCAGTAACAGGGTGCAAGAGACCCAGTACTTC
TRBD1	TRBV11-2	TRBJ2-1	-	CASSPDRGRDEQFF	TGTGCCAGCAGCCCCGACAGGGGTCGGGATGAGCAGTTCTTC
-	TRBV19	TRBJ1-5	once	CASMDGGNQPQHF	TGTGCCAGCATGGATGGAGGGAATCAGCCCCAGCATTTT
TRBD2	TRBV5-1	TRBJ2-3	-	CASSLVLAGVGDTQYF	TGCGCCAGCAGCTTGGTACTAGCGGGAGTTGGAGATACGCAGTATTTT
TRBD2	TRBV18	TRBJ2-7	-	CASSPFRSGTSGRNEQYF	TGTGCCAGCTCACCATTCCGGAGCGGGACTAGCGGGAGGAACGAGCAGTACTTC
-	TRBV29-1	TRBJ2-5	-	CSVDRETQYF	TGCAGCGTTGATCGGGAGACCCAGTACTTC
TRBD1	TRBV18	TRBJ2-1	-	CASSPFQGESNEQFF	TGTGCCAGCTCACCTTTCCAGGGGGAGTCAAATGAGCAGTTCTTC
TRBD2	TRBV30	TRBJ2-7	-	CAWSVGGSNYEQYF	TGTGCCTGGAGTGTTGGCGGGAGTAACTACGAGCAGTACTTC
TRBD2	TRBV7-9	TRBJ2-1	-	CASSAASGRDYNEQFF	TGTGCCAGCAGCGCCGCTAGCGGGAGGGATTACAATGAGCAGTTCTTC
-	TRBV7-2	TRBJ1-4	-	CASGWRGNEKLFF	TGTGCCAGCGGCTGGCGGGGTAATGAAAAACTGTTTTTT
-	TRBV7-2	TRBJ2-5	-	CASSPRLARETQYF	TGTGCCAGCAGCCCAAGGCTAGCCCGAGAGACCCAGTACTTC
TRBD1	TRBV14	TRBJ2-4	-	CASSLGQTPNIQYF	TGTGCCAGCAGCCTGGGACAGACTCCAAACATTCAGTACTTC
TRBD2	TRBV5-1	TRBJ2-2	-	CASSQRTSEAGELFF	TGCGCCAGCAGCCAGAGGACTAGCGAGGCCGGGGAGCTGTTTTTT
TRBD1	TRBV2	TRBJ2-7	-	CASKGAGYEQYF	TGTGCCAGCAAGGGGGCAGGCTACGAGCAGTACTTC
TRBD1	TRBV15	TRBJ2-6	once	CATTRGQGFGANVLTF	TGTGCCACGACGCGGGGACAGGGATTTGGGGCCAACGTCCTGACTTTC
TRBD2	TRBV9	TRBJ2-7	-	CASSGGTSGSLYEQYF	TGTGCCAGCAGCGGGGGGACTAGCGGGAGTCTATACGAGCAGTACTTC
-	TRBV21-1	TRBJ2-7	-	CASSTNRGCPYEQYF	TGTGCCAGCAGCACCAACAGGGGATGCCCCTACGAGCAGTACTTC
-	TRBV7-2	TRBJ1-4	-	CASSLIGPNEKLFF	TGTGCCAGCAGCTTAATCGGGCCTAATGAAAAACTGTTTTTT
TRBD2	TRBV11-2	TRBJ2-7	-	CASSLDILAGAVQYF	TGTGCCAGCAGCTTGGATATTCTAGCGGGAGCGGTGCAGTACTTC
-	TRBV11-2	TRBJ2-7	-	CASSLRPMSSYEQYF	TGTGCCAGCAGCTTAAGGCCCATGAGCTCCTACGAGCAGTACTTC
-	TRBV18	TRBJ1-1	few	CASSPRTMNTEAFF	TGTGCCAGCTCACCGAGGACAATGAACACTGAAGCTTTCTTT
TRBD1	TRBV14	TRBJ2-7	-	CASSADRVGLSEQYF	TGTGCCAGCAGCGCGGACAGGGTAGGCCTCTCGGAGCAGTACTTC
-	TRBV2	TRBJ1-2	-	CASSEAGENGYTF	TGTGCCAGCAGTGAGGCGGGGGAGAATGGCTACACCTTC
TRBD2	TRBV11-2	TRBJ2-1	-	CASSFPASGRYEQFF	TGTGCCAGCAGCTTCCCGGCTAGCGGGAGGTATGAGCAGTTCTTC
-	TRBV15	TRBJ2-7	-	CATSSWADSHEQYF	TGTGCCACCAGCTCTTGGGCTGATTCCCACGAGCAGTACTTC
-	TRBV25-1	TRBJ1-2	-	CASSMSGYGYTF	TGTGCCAGCAGTATGTCAGGCTATGGCTACACCTTC